Here is one T cell receptor beta chain with its context. This record comes from a study of blood T cell repertoires in COVID-19. Study at large: COVID-19 samples from acute and convalescent phases originated in the United States, Italy and Spain. PBMCs, B-cell-depleted T cells, or T cells provided the cDNA or gDNA that made up the material.

CDR1 and CDR2 from the germline V gene are MNHNS and SASEGT. The CDR3 contains 13 residues. V was shortened by 1 base and J by 7 bases, with 10 bases between the two germline ends. As processed by the authors: Amplification from reference gene primers served as the basis for estimated nucleated cell counts. TCRdb keeps only in-frame clones here, not all; method: immunoSEQ multiplex PCR. The D gene and trimming were derived from the DNA, and the V and J assignments and clone size from that table. The sample shows fewer than 200,000 clones, around 85% of them seen only once. The chain has TRBV6-1 and TRBJ1-1; maybe TRBD1 (5 bases). The sample taken for sequencing was peripheral blood. This TCR derives from a man aged 55-75 years who had recovered from COVID-19. Here the CDR3 reads CASSEEGLGEAFF. The CDR3 region has the DNA TGTGCCAGCAGTGAAGAGGGGTTAGGTGAAGCTTTCTTT.